This T cell receptor (beta chain) comes out of a study of cytomegalovirus exposure and HLA in healthy donors. The PCR ran on 60 Vbeta and 13 Jbeta primers. Produced via immunoSEQ multiplex PCR; TCRdb's table is partial and in-frame only. The sample yields 150,000 to 200,000 clones, about four fifths seen once. The CDR3 loop spans 15 amino acids. V lost 0 bases, J lost 8 bases, and 6 bases stayed unmatched. Looked up from germline, CDR1 is LGHNA and CDR2 is YSLEER. The sample consisted of PBMCs. The chain couples TRBV4-3 to TRBJ2-1; 8 bases are shared with TRBD1. This sequence originates from a man aged 18 to 30 in good health and CMV-seronegative. The CDR3 loop reads CASSQDGQGLYEQFF. DNA of the CDR3: TGCGCCAGCAGCCAAGATGGACAGGGACTCTATGAGCAGTTCTTC.